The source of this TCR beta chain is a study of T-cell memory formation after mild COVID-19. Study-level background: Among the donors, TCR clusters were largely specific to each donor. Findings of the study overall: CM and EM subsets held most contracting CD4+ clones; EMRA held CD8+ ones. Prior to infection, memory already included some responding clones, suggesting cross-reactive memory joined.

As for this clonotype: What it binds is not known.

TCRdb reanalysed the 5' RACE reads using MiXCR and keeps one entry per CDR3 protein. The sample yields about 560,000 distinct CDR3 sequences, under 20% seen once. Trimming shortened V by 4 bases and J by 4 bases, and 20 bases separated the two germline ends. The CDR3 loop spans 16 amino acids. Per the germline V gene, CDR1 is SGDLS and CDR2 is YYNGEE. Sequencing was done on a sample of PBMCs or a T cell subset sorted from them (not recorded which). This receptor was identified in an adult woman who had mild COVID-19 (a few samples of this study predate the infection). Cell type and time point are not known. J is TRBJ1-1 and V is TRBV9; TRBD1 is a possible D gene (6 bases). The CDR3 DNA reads TGTGCCAGCAGCTCCGCCGGGGGGCGGGCTATCACTGAAGCTTTCTTT. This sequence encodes CASSSAGGRAITEAFF.